The TCR beta chain described here comes from a study of blood T cell repertoires in COVID-19. Study-level background: Some COVID-19 samples were acute and others convalescent; all came from the United States, Italy and Spain. T cells, B-cell-depleted T cells, or PBMCs provided the cDNA or gDNA that served as material.

The CDR3 has 14 residues. Germline loops: CDR1 LNHDA, CDR2 SQIVND (reference sequence). V dropped 2 bases and J dropped 3 bases, with 10 bases sitting between them. Clones were read by immunoSEQ multiplex PCR, and TCRdb kept only the in-frame ones, dropping some. The sample carries approximately 400,000 clones, approximately 93% recorded once. This study enrolled people aged about 18 to 100 from about two dozen US geographic areas. Assignment of participants to cohorts was predicated upon participant-reported clinical history. The sample taken for sequencing was PBMCs or T cells enriched from blood (not recorded which). The chain couples TRBV19 to TRBJ1-1; D is unresolved. The sequence derives from a woman in her thirties or forties who had been exposed to COVID-19. The CDR3 region has the DNA TGTGCCAGTAGTATAATTGGCGGGTACACTGAAGCTTTCTTT. Amino acid sequence: CASSIIGGYTEAFF.